A single sample is the source of the 20 T cell receptor beta chains below, sequenced in a study of blood T cell repertoires in COVID-19. Sequencing used immunoSEQ multiplex PCR; TCRdb keeps in-frame clones, though not all of them. The sample records some 97,000 clones, 88% being singletons. The sequenced sample was peripheral blood. These receptor sequences come from a woman in her sixties with acute or convalescent COVID-19.

V and J are TRBV2 and TRBJ2-7, with 14 bases aligning to TRBD2. The V segment lost 6 bases and the J segment 3 bases; nucleotides outside the gene matches: 13. CDR3 size: 18 residues. Per the germline V gene, CDR1 is SNHLY and CDR2 is FYNNEI. The CDR3 DNA is TGTGCCAGCAGGGGGACACCGGGACTAGCGGGAGCTAACTACGAGCAGTACTTC. This gives the protein CASRGTPGLAGANYEQYF.

The V gene is TRBV5-4, the J gene TRBJ2-3; 10 bases fit TRBD2. Per the germline V gene, CDR1 is SGHNT and CDR2 is YYREEE (reference sequence). Trimming removed 0 bases from V and 6 bases from J; junction bases left unmatched: 7. The CDR3 has 16 amino acids. The CDR3 loop is CASSLAPTSGMDTQYF. CDR3 in DNA: TGTGCCAGCAGCTTGGCCCCAACTAGCGGGATGGATACGCAGTATTTT.

The V gene is TRBV7-3, the J gene TRBJ2-1, with 9 bases fitting TRBD2. Germline V gene lookup returns CDR1 SGHTA and CDR2 FQGTGA. The length of the CDR3 is 17 residues. V trimming: 2 bases; J trimming: 4 bases; junction bases outside the gene matches: 9. The CDR3 DNA follows: TGTGCCAGCAGCTTAGGGGCTAGCGGGGTTTTATACAATGAGCAGTTCTTC. Translated: CASSLGASGVLYNEQFF.

This clone has only one observation. The rearrangement joins TRBV5-1 to TRBJ1-2; D is uncertain. The germline V gene encodes CDR1 SGHRS and CDR2 YFSETQ. CDR3 length equals 15 residues. The V end was cut by 6 bases, the J end by 0 bases, with 15 bases between. CDR3 in DNA: TGCGCCAGCAAAGAGCTAGTCAACACTAACTATGGCTACACCTTC. It specifies CASKELVNTNYGYTF.

This chain joins TRBV18 and TRBJ1-1; 9 positions agree with TRBD1. Unmatched junction bases numbered 9, after V lost 6 bases and J lost 4 bases. Germline CDR1 and CDR2: KGHSH and LQKENI. The CDR3 extends over 15 amino acids. In DNA form, the CDR3 reads TGTGCCAGCTCCCGCGGGACAGGGTCCTCCACTGAAGCTTTCTTT. Encoded protein: CASSRGTGSSTEAFF.

V usage is TRBV7-3 and J usage is TRBJ2-5; 9 nucleotides match TRBD2. The CDR3 contains 15 residues. The trim removed 5 bases at V and 1 base at J, leaving 5 bases unmatched. The germline CDR1 and CDR2 sequences are SGHTA and FQGTGA. Here the CDR3 DNA reads TGTGCCAGCAGCCCTAGCGGGATATCCCAAGAGACCCAGTACTTC. Translation: CASSPSGISQETQYF.

This clone was found a few times. V gene TRBV9 combines with J gene TRBJ1-2; TRBD1 might be the D (5 bases). V lost 1 base to trimming and J lost 4 bases, with 11 bases between them. From germline, CDR1 is SGDLS and CDR2 YYNGEE. The CDR3 is made up of 14 amino acids. DNA for the CDR3: TGTGCCAGCAGCGTATCAGCAAGGGGCTATGGCTACACCTTC. This encodes CASSVSARGYGYTF.

The CDR3 spells CASSEGQGASQYF. The CDR3 bases are TGCGCCAGCAGTGAGGGACAGGGGGCGTCGCAGTACTTC. This chain connects TRBV10-1 to TRBJ2-7; 11 bases fit TRBD1. CDR1 and CDR2 from the germline V gene are WNHNN and SYGVQD (reference sequence). V lost 2 bases and J lost 9; bases outside the gene matches: 3. The length of the CDR3 is 13 residues.

The chain employs TRBV19 and TRBJ2-5, with 10 bases lining up with TRBD1. The ends lost 5 bases at V and 4 bases at J; junction bases unmatched: 10. The CDR3 is made up of 16 amino acids. Germline CDR1 reads LNHDA; CDR2 reads SQIVND (reference sequence). The CDR3 reads CASSLLPGQGRETQYF. The CDR3 nucleotides are TGTGCCAGTAGTCTCCTCCCGGGACAGGGGAGAGAGACCCAGTACTTC.

Only one count was recorded for this clone. The V gene is TRBV30, the J gene TRBJ1-5; maybe TRBD1 (6 bases). CDR1 and CDR2 (germline): GTSNPN, SVGIG (reference sequence). The CDR3 runs 13 residues. V was clipped by 0 bases and J by 6 bases, with 9 bases between them. In DNA form, the CDR3 reads TGTGCCTGGAGTGTACAGGGCGGTCAGCCCCAGCATTTT. Its translation: CAWSVQGGQPQHF. Looking up the rest from reference TRBV30 and TRBJ1-5 gives the full variable domain: SQTIHQWPATLVQPVGSPLSLECTVEGTSNPNLYWYRQAAGRGLQLLFYSVGIGQISSEVPQNLSASRPQDRQFILSSKKLLLSDSGFYLCAWSVQGGQPQHFGDGTRLSIL.

The chain is built from TRBV5-8 and TRBJ2-2, with 7 bases lining up with TRBD2. V lost 4 bases to trimming and J lost 2 bases; unmatched junction nucleotides: 8. CDR1 is SGHTS and CDR2 is YDEGEE in the germline V gene. The CDR3 is 16 residues long. CDR3 loop: CASSQPGLTNTGELFF. CDR3 DNA: TGTGCCAGCAGCCAACCGGGACTAACAAACACCGGGGAGCTGTTTTTT.

This chain joins TRBV30 and TRBJ1-4; maybe TRBD1 (5 bases). Germline V gene sequence: CDR1 GTSNPN, CDR2 SVGIG (reference sequence). V was clipped by 3 bases and J by 8 bases, with 13 bases between them. The CDR3 totals 13 residues. The CDR3 DNA follows: TGTGCCTGGAGCGCCGGGACTCGAGAAAAACTGTTTTTT. Protein: CAWSAGTREKLFF.

Comments on this clone: At one end, the junction sequence differs from germline, possibly due to a read error. The gene calls are TRBV7-7 and TRBJ2-1; TRBD2 aligns across 11 bases. CDR1 is SSHAT, CDR2 FNYEAQ, per germline (reference sequence). The CDR3 is 17 amino acids. CDR3 nucleotide sequence: TGTGCTAGCAGCTTATCCCCCCTAGCGGGAGGCGGGAATGAGCAGTTCTTC. Translating gives CASSLSPLAGGGNEQFF.

This clone has just a few counts. The chain has TRBV19 and TRBJ2-3, with D tentatively TRBD2 (5 bases). This CDR3 spans 15 amino acids. Trimming stripped 3 bases from V and 6 bases from J, with 16 bases between. The V gene's germline CDR1 is LNHDA and CDR2 SQIVND (reference sequence). DNA for the CDR3: TGTGCCAGTAGTATTCCCGTACTAGGCGGCGATACGCAGTATTTT. Translated, it gives CASSIPVLGGDTQYF.

This clone was recorded a few times. V usage is TRBV2 and J usage is TRBJ2-5; perhaps TRBD1 as D (5 bases). This CDR3 has 15 amino acids. V lost 0 bases, J lost 1 base, and 9 bases lay in between. The germline V gene encodes CDR1 SNHLY and CDR2 FYNNEI. CDR3 DNA: TGTGCCAGCAGTGAAGCCTTCAGGGTCCAAGAGACCCAGTACTTC. It specifies CASSEAFRVQETQYF.

Regarding this clone: A read error may produce the germline difference seen at one junction end. The rearrangement uses TRBV5-4 and TRBJ2-1, with 12 bases aligning to TRBD1. Germline V gives CDR1 SGHNT, CDR2 YYREEE (reference sequence). This CDR3 has 16 amino acids. This CDR3 is CASSLGQGAYTNEQFF. Here the CDR3 DNA reads TGTGCCAGCAGTTTGGGACAGGGGGCCTACACCAATGAGCAGTTCTTC.

The chain carries TRBV27 and TRBJ1-1; TRBD1 might be the D (6 bases). CDR1 and CDR2 from the germline V gene are MNHEY and SMNVEV (reference sequence). With 4 bases removed from V and 5 bases from J, the gap between germline ends came to 14 bases. CDR3 length: 14 residues. Here the CDR3 DNA reads TGTGCCAGCAGTTCTAATGGGGGCTATACTGAAGCTTTCTTT. Translation gives CASSSNGGYTEAFF.

For the CDR3, the DNA is TGTGCCAGCTCACCAACGTCGGGAGATCAGCCCCAGCATTTT. Translated, it gives CASSPTSGDQPQHF. The rearrangement joins TRBV18 to TRBJ1-5, with D unresolved. Germline-derived CDR1 and CDR2 are KGHSH and LQKENI. This CDR3 comprises 14 residues. Trimming took 2 bases from V and 5 from J, leaving 10 bases between them.

This clone has a single count. The gene calls are TRBV19 and TRBJ1-2, with D possibly being TRBD1 (5 bases). The CDR3 runs to 13 residues. V dropped 1 base and J dropped 3 bases, with 6 bases sitting between them. CDR1 is LNHDA, CDR2 SQIVND, per germline (reference sequence). The CDR3 is CASSIVQDYGYTF. CDR3 sequence (DNA): TGTGCCAGTAGTATAGTACAGGACTATGGCTACACCTTC.

V usage is TRBV10-2 and J usage is TRBJ1-2, with 7 bases fitting TRBD1. V was clipped by 4 bases and J by 10 bases; unmatched bases: 9. Germline assignment: CDR1 WSHSY and CDR2 SAAADI. The CDR3 is 13 residues long. CDR3 in DNA: TGCGCCAGCAGTGGTCTGGGACAGCGCTCCTACACCTTC. This codes for CASSGLGQRSYTF.